These T cell receptor beta chains were read from a single sample in a study of immune heterogeneity within non-small cell lung tumors. In TCRdb, the multiplex PCR reads were re-called with MiXCR into one record per CDR3 protein. The sample records 2,500 or so distinct CDR3 sequences, around a quarter being singletons. The material sequenced was lung tumor tissue. Every receptor here comes from a man aged 50-59 years with non-small cell lung cancer. Each CDR3 is given with its conserved first and last residue. A D gene is named only where the DNA matches it firmly. Only some rows state a clone size, as once, few, many or a class for expanded clones.

j_call,d_call,clone_size,v_call,cdr3_aa,cdr3_nt
TRBJ2-1,TRBD2,large,TRBV27,CASSARLAGWDEQFF,TGTGCCAGCAGTGCTAGACTAGCGGGGTGGGATGAGCAGTTCTTC
TRBJ1-6,-,-,TRBV2,CASSRDRARNSPLHF,TGTGCCAGCAGCAGGGATCGTGCACGTAATTCACCCCTCCACTTT
TRBJ2-2,TRBD2,large,TRBV2,CASWGLAGPGTGELFF,TGTGCCAGCTGGGGACTAGCGGGCCCGGGCACCGGGGAGCTGTTTTTT
TRBJ2-7,TRBD2,medium-sized,TRBV3-1,CASNSAGTSSYEQYF,TGTGCCAGCAATTCAGCGGGGACGAGCTCCTACGAGCAGTACTTC
TRBJ1-1,-,-,TRBV28,CESSFPTQGYTEAFF,TGTGAAAGCAGTTTTCCCACTCAGGGATACACCGAAGCTTTCTTT
TRBJ2-3,TRBD1,medium-sized,TRBV6-1,CASTSRGGASDTQYF,TGTGCCAGCACAAGTCGAGGGGGCGCGTCAGATACGCAGTATTTT
TRBJ2-7,-,medium-sized,TRBV20-1,CSAGPQGPAEQYF,TGCAGTGCAGGGCCCCAGGGACCCGCCGAGCAGTACTTC
TRBJ2-1,TRBD2,-,TRBV11-2,CASATRSGNNEQFF,TGTGCCAGCGCCACACGTAGCGGGAACAATGAGCAGTTCTTC
TRBJ2-7,-,large,TRBV7-8,CASSSDSSYEQYF,TGTGCCAGCAGCTCTGACAGCTCCTACGAGCAGTACTTC
TRBJ2-1,-,medium-sized,TRBV6-5,CASSYRIPSRRYNEQFF,TGTGCCAGCAGTTACCGAATACCTAGCCGGCGATACAATGAGCAGTTCTTC
TRBJ2-3,TRBD2,many,TRBV7-6,CASSIPAGGYTDTQYF,TGTGCCAGCAGCATACCAGCGGGAGGCTACACAGATACGCAGTATTTT
TRBJ1-5,-,-,TRBV27,CASSFKSNQPQHF,TGTGCCAGCAGTTTTAAGAGCAATCAGCCCCAGCATTTT
TRBJ2-3,-,medium-sized,TRBV2,CASRPPRVIDTQYF,TGTGCCAGCAGGCCCCCCAGGGTTATAGATACGCAGTATTTT
TRBJ2-7,-,medium-sized,TRBV20-1,CSATNRAYEQYF,TGCAGTGCTACGAACAGGGCGTACGAGCAGTACTTC
TRBJ2-7,-,-,TRBV4-1,CASSSTSEQYF,TGCGCCAGCAGCTCAACTAGCGAGCAGTACTTC
TRBJ1-2,-,medium-sized,TRBV12-3/TRBV12-4,CASSLSQGYGYTF,TGTGCCAGCAGTTTATCCCAGGGCTATGGCTACACCTTC
TRBJ2-7,-,-,TRBV6-1,CANGRDWLYEQYF,TGTGCCAACGGTCGGGACTGGTTATACGAGCAGTACTTC
TRBJ1-2,-,medium-sized,TRBV20-1,CSARVEPIGSAGSYTF,TGCAGTGCTAGAGTCGAACCTATCGGGTCAGCGGGGAGCTACACCTTC